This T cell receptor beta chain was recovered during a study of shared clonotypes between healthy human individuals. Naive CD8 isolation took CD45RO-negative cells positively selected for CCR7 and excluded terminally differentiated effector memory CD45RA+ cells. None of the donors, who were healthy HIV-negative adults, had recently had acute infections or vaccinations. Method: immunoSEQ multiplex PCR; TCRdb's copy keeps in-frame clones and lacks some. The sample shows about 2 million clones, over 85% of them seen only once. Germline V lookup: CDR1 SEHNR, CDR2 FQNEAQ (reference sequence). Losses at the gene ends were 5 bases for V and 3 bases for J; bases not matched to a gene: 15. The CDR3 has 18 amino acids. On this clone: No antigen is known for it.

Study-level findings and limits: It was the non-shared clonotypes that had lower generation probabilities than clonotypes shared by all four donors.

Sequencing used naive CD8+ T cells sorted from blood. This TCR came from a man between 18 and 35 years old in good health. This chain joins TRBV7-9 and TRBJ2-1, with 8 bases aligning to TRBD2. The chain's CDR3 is CASSPGGEGRDGYNEQFF. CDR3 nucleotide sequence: TGTGCCAGCAGCCCCGGGGGGGAAGGGAGAGATGGCTACAATGAGCAGTTCTTC.